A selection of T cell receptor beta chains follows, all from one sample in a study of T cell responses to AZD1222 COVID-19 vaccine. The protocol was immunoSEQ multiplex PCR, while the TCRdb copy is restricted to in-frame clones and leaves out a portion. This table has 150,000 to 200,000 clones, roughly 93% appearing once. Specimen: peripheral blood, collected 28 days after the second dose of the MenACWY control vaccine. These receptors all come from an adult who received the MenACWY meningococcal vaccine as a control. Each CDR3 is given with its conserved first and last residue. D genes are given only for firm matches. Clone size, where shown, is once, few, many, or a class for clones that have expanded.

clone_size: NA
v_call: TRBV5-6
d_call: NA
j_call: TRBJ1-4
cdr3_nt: TGTGCCAGCAGCTTGGGCGCACAGGGTTGGGAAAAACTGTTTTTT
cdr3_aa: CASSLGAQGWEKLFF

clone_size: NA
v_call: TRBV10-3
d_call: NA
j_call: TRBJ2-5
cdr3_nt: TGTGCCACCCGGGGGCAGCAAGAGACCCAGTACTTC
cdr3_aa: CATRGQQETQYF

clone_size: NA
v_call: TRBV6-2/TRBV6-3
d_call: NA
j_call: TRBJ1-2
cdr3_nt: TGTGCCAGCAGTCGGACGGCCGTGAGAGGCTACACCTTC
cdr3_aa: CASSRTAVRGYTF

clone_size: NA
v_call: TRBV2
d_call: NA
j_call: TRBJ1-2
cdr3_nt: TGTGCCAGCAGTGTTAAGTTACAGGGTAACTATGGCTACACCTTC
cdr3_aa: CASSVKLQGNYGYTF

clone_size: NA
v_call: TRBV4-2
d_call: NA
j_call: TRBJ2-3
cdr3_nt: TGTGCCAGCAGCCATATCACTCCGGGACTTTGGGACATGGATACGCAGTATTTT
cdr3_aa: CASSHITPGLWDMDTQYF

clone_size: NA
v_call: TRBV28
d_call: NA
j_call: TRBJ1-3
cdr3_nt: TGTGCCAGCAGTCTACAGGTGGCTGGAAACACCATATATTTT
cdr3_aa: CASSLQVAGNTIYF

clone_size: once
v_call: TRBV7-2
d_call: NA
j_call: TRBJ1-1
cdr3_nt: TGTGCCAGCAGCTTAGGACCCCTGAACACTGAAGCTTTCTTT
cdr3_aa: CASSLGPLNTEAFF

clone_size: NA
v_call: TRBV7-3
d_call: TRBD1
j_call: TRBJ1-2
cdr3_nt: TGTGCCAGCAGCTCAACGGCCGGGACAGGGAGCGACGGCTACACCTTC
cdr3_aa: CASSSTAGTGSDGYTF

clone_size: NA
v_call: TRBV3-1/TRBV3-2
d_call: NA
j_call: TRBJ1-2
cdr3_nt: TGTGCCAGCAGCCCCGGCGGGGGTATCCCTTATGGCTACACCTTC
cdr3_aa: CASSPGGGIPYGYTF

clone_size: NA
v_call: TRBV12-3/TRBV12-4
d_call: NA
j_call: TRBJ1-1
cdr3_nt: TGTGCCAGCACACTGCTGGGGAGCACTGAAGCTTTCTTT
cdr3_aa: CASTLLGSTEAFF

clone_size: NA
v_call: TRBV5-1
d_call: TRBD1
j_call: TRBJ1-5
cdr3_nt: TGCGCCAGCAGCATACAGGGGGCCGATAATCAGCCCCAGCATTTT
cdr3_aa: CASSIQGADNQPQHF

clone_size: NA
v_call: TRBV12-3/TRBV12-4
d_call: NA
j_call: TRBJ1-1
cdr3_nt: TGTGCCAGCAGTTTGGCAGTTAACACTGAAGCTTTCTTT
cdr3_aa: CASSLAVNTEAFF

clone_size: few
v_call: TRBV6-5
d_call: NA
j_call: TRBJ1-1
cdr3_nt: TGTGCCAGTAAAAATGGGTGGGACACTGAAGCTTTCTTT
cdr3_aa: CASKNGWDTEAFF

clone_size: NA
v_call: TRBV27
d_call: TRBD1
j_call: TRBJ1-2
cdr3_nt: TGTGCCAGCAGTCCGCGCTCGGGACAGAGCTATGGCTACACCTTC
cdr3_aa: CASSPRSGQSYGYTF

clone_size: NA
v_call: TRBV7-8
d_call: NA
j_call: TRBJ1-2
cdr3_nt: TGTGCCAGCAGCTTAGCAGAGTCTAACTATGGCTACACCTTC
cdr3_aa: CASSLAESNYGYTF

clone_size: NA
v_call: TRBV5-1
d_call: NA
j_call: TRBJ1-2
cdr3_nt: TGCGCCAGCAGCTTGGCGGGGTATGGCTACACCTTC
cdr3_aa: CASSLAGYGYTF

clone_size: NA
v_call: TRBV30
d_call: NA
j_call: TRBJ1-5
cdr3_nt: TGTGCCTGGAGGGTTCCGGGACCCCTGAATCAGCCCCAGCATTTT
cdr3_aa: CAWRVPGPLNQPQHF

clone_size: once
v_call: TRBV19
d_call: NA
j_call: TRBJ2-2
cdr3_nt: TGTGCCAGTAGATTCAGCGGGGAGCTGTTTTTT
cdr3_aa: CASRFSGELFF

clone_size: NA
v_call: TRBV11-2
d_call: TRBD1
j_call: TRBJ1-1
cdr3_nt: TGTGCCAGCAGCTTCCCAGGGGGCAGAAGCACTGAAGCTTTCTTT
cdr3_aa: CASSFPGGRSTEAFF

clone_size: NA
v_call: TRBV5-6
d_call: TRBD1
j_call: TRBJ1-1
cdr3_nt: TGTGCCAGCAGCTCCAACCCGGGGGGAAGGGGGCAAGCTTTCTTT
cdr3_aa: CASSSNPGGRGQAFF

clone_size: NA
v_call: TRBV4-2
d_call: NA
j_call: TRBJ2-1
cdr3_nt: TGTGCCAGCAGCCAAGGCGGCTCTACAGGTGAGCAGTTCTTC
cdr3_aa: CASSQGGSTGEQFF

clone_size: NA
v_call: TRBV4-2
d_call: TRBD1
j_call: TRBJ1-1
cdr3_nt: TGTGCCAGCAGCCAAGATTGGACAGGGAAGAACACTGAAGCTTTCTTT
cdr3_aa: CASSQDWTGKNTEAFF

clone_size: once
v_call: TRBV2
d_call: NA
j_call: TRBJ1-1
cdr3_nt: TGTGCCACCTCAGTGAACACTGAAGCTTTCTTT
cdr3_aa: CATSVNTEAFF

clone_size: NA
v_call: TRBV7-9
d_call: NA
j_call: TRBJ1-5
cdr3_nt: TGTGCCAGCACCCGAGGGGGTTCAGGTCAGCCCCAGCATTTT
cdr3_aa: CASTRGGSGQPQHF

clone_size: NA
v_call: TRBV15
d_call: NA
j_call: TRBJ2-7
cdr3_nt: TGTGCCACCAGCAGAGACTACTCCTACGAGCAGTACTTC
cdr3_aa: CATSRDYSYEQYF

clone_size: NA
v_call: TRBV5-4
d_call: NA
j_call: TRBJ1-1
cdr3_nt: TGTGCCAGCAGCTTGGCCCCAAGAGCCGACACTGAAGCTTTCTTT
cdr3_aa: CASSLAPRADTEAFF

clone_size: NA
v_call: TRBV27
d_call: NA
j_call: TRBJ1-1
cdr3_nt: TGTGCCAGCAGTTTATCCCTCGTCAGCACTGAAGCTTTCTTT
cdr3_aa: CASSLSLVSTEAFF

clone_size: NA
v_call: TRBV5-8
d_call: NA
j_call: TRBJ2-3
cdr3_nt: TGTGCCAGCAGCTTGAGTCAGACTTTATATACGCAGTATTTT
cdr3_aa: CASSLSQTLYTQYF

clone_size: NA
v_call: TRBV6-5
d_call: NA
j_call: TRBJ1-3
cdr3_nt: TGTGCCAGCAGCGCCCCGCAAGTCTCTGGAAACACCATATATTTT
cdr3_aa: CASSAPQVSGNTIYF

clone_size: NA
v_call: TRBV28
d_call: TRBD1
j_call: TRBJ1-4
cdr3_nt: TGTGCCAGCAGTGGACAGGGGGCCCTCCGGGAAAAACTGTTTTTT
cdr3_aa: CASSGQGALREKLFF

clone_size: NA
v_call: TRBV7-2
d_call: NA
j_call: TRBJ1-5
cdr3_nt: TGTGCCAGCAGCTTAGATCAGGACATGCCCCAGCATTTT
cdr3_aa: CASSLDQDMPQHF

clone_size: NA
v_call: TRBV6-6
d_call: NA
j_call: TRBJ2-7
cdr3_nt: TGTGCCAGCAGTTACTTTGCGTCGCAGTACGAGCAGTACTTC
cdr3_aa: CASSYFASQYEQYF

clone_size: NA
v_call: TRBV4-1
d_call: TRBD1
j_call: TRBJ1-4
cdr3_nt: TGCGCCAGCAGCCACGGACAGGGGCGCGAAAAACTGTTTTTT
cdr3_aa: CASSHGQGREKLFF

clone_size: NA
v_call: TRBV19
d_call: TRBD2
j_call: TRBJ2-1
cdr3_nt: TGTGCCAGTAGTTCAGGGACTAGCCGGTCACGCGATGAGCAGTTCTTC
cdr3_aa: CASSSGTSRSRDEQFF

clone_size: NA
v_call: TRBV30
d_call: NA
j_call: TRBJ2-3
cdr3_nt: TGTGCCTGGAGTGTCGGGGGTAGCACAGATACGCAGTATTTT
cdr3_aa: CAWSVGGSTDTQYF

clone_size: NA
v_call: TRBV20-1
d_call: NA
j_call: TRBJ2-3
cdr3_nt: TGCAGTGCTAGTCTCACGAATACGCAGTATTTT
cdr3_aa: CSASLTNTQYF

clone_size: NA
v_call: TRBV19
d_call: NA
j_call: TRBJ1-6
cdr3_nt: TGTGCCAGTAGTATAGGCGGGGGAAGGAATAATTCACCCCTCCACTTT
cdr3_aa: CASSIGGGRNNSPLHF

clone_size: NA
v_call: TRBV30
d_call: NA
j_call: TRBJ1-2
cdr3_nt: TGTGCCTGGAGCCCCAACACGTTTAGCTATGGCTACACCTTC
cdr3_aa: CAWSPNTFSYGYTF

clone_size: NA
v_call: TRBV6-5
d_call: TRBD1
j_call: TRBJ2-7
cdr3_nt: TGTGCCAGCAGGGGGACAGGGGCCTACGAGCAGTACTTC
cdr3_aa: CASRGTGAYEQYF

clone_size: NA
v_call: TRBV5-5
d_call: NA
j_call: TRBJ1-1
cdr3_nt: TGTGCCAGCACCCTTTATCTCACTGAAGCTTTCTTT
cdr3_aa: CASTLYLTEAFF

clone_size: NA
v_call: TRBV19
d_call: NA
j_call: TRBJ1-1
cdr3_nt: TGTGCCAGTAGACCCACCCCGGTGACAGCTAACACTGAAGCTTTCTTT
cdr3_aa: CASRPTPVTANTEAFF

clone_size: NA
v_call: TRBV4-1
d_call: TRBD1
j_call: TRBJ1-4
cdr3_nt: TGCGCCAGCAGCCGAGCCCACCCCGGGACAGGGGATGAAAAACTGTTTTTT
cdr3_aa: CASSRAHPGTGDEKLFF

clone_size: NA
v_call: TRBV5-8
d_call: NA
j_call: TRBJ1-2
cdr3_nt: TGTGCCAGCAGCCTGGGAGTTAACTATGGCTACACCTTC
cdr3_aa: CASSLGVNYGYTF

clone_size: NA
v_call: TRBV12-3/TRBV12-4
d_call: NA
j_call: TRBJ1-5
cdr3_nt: TGTGCCAGCAGTGACGGGACCTCATGGCATTTT
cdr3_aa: CASSDGTSWHF